Below are 20 T cell receptor beta chains sequenced from a single sample in a study of T cells in Graves' hyperthyroidism and ophthalmopathy. Using RNA transcripts as the source, TCR beta CDR3 regions were amplified. First-round RT-PCR with HTBI primers amplified the TCR CDR3 region. From the multiplex PCR reads, TCRdb called clonotypes with MiXCR, one entry per CDR3 protein. The data hold around 400,000 distinct CDR3 sequences, with about 13% observed a single time. Sequencing was performed on blood. These TCRs come from a young woman with Graves' hyperthyroidism.

In this sample, this clonotype turned up a few times. The chain employs TRBV9 and TRBJ2-4; 16 bases align to TRBD2. Germline CDR1 and CDR2: SGDLS and YYNGEE. V lost 4 bases to trimming and J lost 3 bases; unmatched junction nucleotides: 10. The CDR3 is 19 amino acids. The CDR3 reads CASSLPPGLAGGVKNIQYF. DNA for the CDR3: TGTGCCAGCAGCCTACCCCCGGGACTAGCGGGGGGGGTCAAAAACATTCAGTACTTC.

J is TRBJ2-5 and V is TRBV7-9, with 7 bases aligning to TRBD1. CDR1 SEHNR and CDR2 FQNEAQ come from the germline V gene (reference sequence). The CDR3 loop spans 17 amino acids. V lost 6 bases and J lost 0; bases outside the gene matches: 13. CDR3 coding DNA: TGTGCCAGCAGTCCCCGTTGGGACAGACCTAACCAAGAGACCCAGTACTTC. This codes for CASSPRWDRPNQETQYF.

There are a few counts of this clonotype. This rearrangement joins TRBV12-3 or TRBV12-4 to TRBJ2-1; possibly TRBD2 for D (5 bases). The CDR3 consists of 14 residues. Trimming took 2 bases from V and 7 from J, leaving 12 bases between them. The CDR3 loop reads CASSLRTHSNEQFF. CDR3 sequence (DNA): TGTGCCAGCAGTTTAAGGACTCACAGTAATGAGCAGTTCTTC.

The chain joins TRBV20-1 to TRBJ2-1; TRBD2 matches at 9 bases. CDR1 is DFQATT, CDR2 SNEGSKA, per germline (reference sequence). V gave up 5 bases and J gave up 3 bases; unmatched junction bases: 8. The length of the CDR3 is 15 residues. DNA for the CDR3: TGCAGTGCTCATGCCGGGACTAGCTACTACAATGAGCAGTTCTTC. Translation gives CSAHAGTSYYNEQFF.

In this sample, this clonotype turned up many times. The chain recombines TRBV20-1 with TRBJ2-1; D remains ambiguous. The germline gives CDR1 DFQATT, CDR2 SNEGSKA (reference sequence). V lost 3 bases to trimming and J lost 3 bases, with 15 bases between them. This CDR3 is built from 15 residues. CDR3 in DNA: TGCAGTGCTAGTGGCCTAGAGGATGGCTACAATGAGCAGTTCTTC. Its protein product is CSASGLEDGYNEQFF.

The rearrangement links TRBV9 to TRBJ1-2, with 8 bases lining up with TRBD1. The CDR3 runs 15 residues. The junction had 6 bases not matched to a gene; V was cut back by 3 bases and J by 2 bases. The germline gives CDR1 SGDLS, CDR2 YYNGEE. CDR3 in DNA: TGTGCCAGCAGCGCAGGACAGGGTTTCAACTATGGCTACACCTTC. This translates into CASSAGQGFNYGYTF. Together with reference TRBV9 and TRBJ1-2, the CDR3 gives the full variable domain: DSGVTQTPKHLITATGQRVTLRCSPRSGDLSVYWYQQSLDQGLQFLIQYYNGEERAKGNILERFSAQQFPDLHSELNLSSLELGDSALYFCASSAGQGFNYGYTFGSGTRLTVV.

The chain combines TRBV19 with TRBJ2-1, with TRBD2 matching 11 bases. The CDR3 contains 17 residues. Germline V gives CDR1 LNHDA, CDR2 SQIVND (reference sequence). V gave up 4 bases and J gave up 2 bases; unmatched junction bases: 7. The CDR3 reads CASSNTGTSGAYNEQFF. The DNA of the CDR3 is TGTGCCAGTAGTAACACCGGGACTAGCGGTGCCTACAATGAGCAGTTCTTC.

There are many counts of this clonotype. J is TRBJ1-1 and V is TRBV20-1, with a weak D call TRBD1 (5 bases). The V and J ends lost 2 bases and 7 bases respectively, with 14 bases between them. This CDR3 region has 13 residues. The germline gives CDR1 DFQATT, CDR2 SNEGSKA (reference sequence). The CDR3 loop is CSARSGLGVEAFF. CDR3 in DNA: TGCAGTGCTAGATCGGGACTCGGTGTTGAAGCTTTCTTT.

This clonotype was counted a few times. The chain uses TRBV6-9 and TRBJ1-1; the D is unclear. The V and J ends lost 3 bases and 1 base respectively, with 18 bases between them. The germline V gene encodes CDR1 MNHGY and CDR2 SVAAGI. This CDR3 is built from 17 residues. The CDR3 here is CASSYGLRVRANTEAFF. The CDR3 nucleotides are TGTGCCAGCAGTTACGGGTTAAGGGTCCGAGCGAACACTGAAGCTTTCTTT.

This clonotype was picked up many times. The CDR3 region has the DNA TGTGCCAGCAGCTCACTCCGGAAGACTGAAGCTTTCTTT. It encodes CASSSLRKTEAFF. The chain has TRBV7-2 and TRBJ1-1; no clear D gene. V lost 4 bases, J lost 5 bases, and 11 bases lay in between. The CDR3 has 13 amino acids. The germline V gene has CDR1 SGHTA and CDR2 FQGNSA.

This clonotype showed up many times. This chain joins TRBV28 and TRBJ2-7, with 7 bases identical to TRBD2. CDR3 size: 15 residues. Trimming at V came to 2 bases and at J to 3 bases, leaving 7 bases not matched to a gene. CDR1 and CDR2 (germline): MDHEN, SYDVKM. The CDR3 DNA is TGTGCCAGCAGTTTACGGGCGGGAGATGTCTACGAGCAGTACTTC. It codes for CASSLRAGDVYEQYF. Together with reference TRBV28 and TRBJ2-7, the CDR3 gives the full variable domain: DVKVTQSSRYLVKRTGEKVFLECVQDMDHENMFWYRQDPGLGLRLIYFSYDVKMKEKGDIPEGYSVSREKKERFSLILESASTNQTSMYLCASSLRAGDVYEQYFGPGTRLTVT.

There are a few counts of this clonotype. DNA of the CDR3: TGTGCCACCAGTGACCGGGACAGCTATGGCTACACCTTC. This translates into CATSDRDSYGYTF. The chain is built from TRBV24-1 and TRBJ1-2, with 7 positions matching TRBD1. J lost 4 bases, V lost 4 bases, and 2 bases had no gene match. Germline CDR1 and CDR2: KGHDR and SFDVKD. The CDR3 is 13 residues long.

This clonotype was observed at least ten times. The V and J genes are TRBV7-2 and TRBJ1-1; D is ambiguous. The germline gives CDR1 SGHTA, CDR2 FQGNSA. This CDR3 has 13 amino acids. V was clipped by 1 base and J by 7 bases, with 10 bases between them. In nucleotides, the CDR3 is TGTGCCAGCAGCTTAGTGGGAACCGGTGAAGCTTTCTTT. Its translation is CASSLVGTGEAFF. Variable domain in full (rest from reference TRBV7-2 and TRBJ1-1): GAGVSQSPSNKVTEKGKDVELRCDPISGHTALYWYRQSLGQGLEFLIYFQGNSAPDKSGLPSDRFSAERTGGSVSTLTIQRTQQEDSAVYLCASSLVGTGEAFFGQGTRLTVV.

This rearrangement joins TRBV3-1 to TRBJ2-7; D might be TRBD1 (5 bases). The length of the CDR3 is 17 residues. CDR1 is LGHDT, CDR2 YNNKEL, per germline (reference sequence). The ends were cut back, 0 bases at V and 4 bases at J, with 19 bases in the middle. As DNA, the CDR3 is TGTGCCAGCAGCCAAGATCACCCTGCAGGGATAATTTACGAGCAGTACTTC. This gives the protein CASSQDHPAGIIYEQYF.

This clonotype was detected ten times or more. This chain uses TRBV12-3 or TRBV12-4 with TRBJ1-6; D is undetermined. V dropped 3 bases and J dropped 7 bases, with 7 bases sitting between them. The CDR3 sequence is 13 residues long. CDR3 nucleotide sequence: TGTGCCAGCAGTTTTAGCCGCAATTCACCCCTCCACTTT. This gives the protein CASSFSRNSPLHF.

In this sample, this clonotype turned up many times. The chain combines TRBV20-1 with TRBJ1-3; tentative D call: TRBD1 (5 bases). Trimming took off 0 bases at V and 4 bases at J, with 10 bases between the two ends. The CDR3 has 14 residues. From germline, CDR1 is DFQATT and CDR2 SNEGSKA (reference sequence). The CDR3, as DNA: TGCAGTGCTAGAGATCCAGGGAGAGGAAACACCATATATTTT. It specifies CSARDPGRGNTIYF.

This clonotype was detected many times. The genes are TRBV6-1 and TRBJ1-1; 7 bases line up with TRBD1. The CDR3 runs to 17 residues. V shed 2 bases, J shed 1 base, and the junction held 10 bases outside the gene matches. CDR1 and CDR2 (germline): MNHNS, SASEGT. DNA of the CDR3: TGTGCCAGCAGTGAACCGAGGCTTGGACAGGAGAACACTGAAGCTTTCTTT. Residues: CASSEPRLGQENTEAFF.

This clonotype was counted ten times or more. The V gene is TRBV30, the J gene TRBJ2-7; D remains ambiguous. The ends were cut back, 2 bases at V and 2 bases at J, with 10 bases in the middle. The germline V gene encodes CDR1 GTSNPN and CDR2 SVGIG (reference sequence). The CDR3 is 13 amino acids. CDR3 DNA: TGTGCCTGGAGTCCACCGGCAACCTACGAGCAGTACTTC. It specifies CAWSPPATYEQYF.

Many counts were recorded for this clonotype. The chain recombines TRBV11-2 with TRBJ2-7; D is possibly TRBD1 (5 bases). V was clipped by 2 bases and J by 3 bases, with 11 bases between them. The CDR3 contains 14 residues. Germline V gives CDR1 SGHAT, CDR2 FQNNGV. CDR3 coding DNA: TGTGCCAGCAGCTTAAGGGGCCGCCTCTACGAGCAGTACTTC. Protein sequence: CASSLRGRLYEQYF.

The chain uses TRBV29-1 and TRBJ2-7; 9 bases map to TRBD1. CDR3 length: 13 amino acids. In germline, CDR1 is SQVTM, CDR2 ANQGSEA. DNA for the CDR3: TGCATCGCAGGGACAGGGATGCTCTACGAGCAGTACTTC. Its translation: CIAGTGMLYEQYF.